This T cell receptor beta chain came from a study of T-cell memory formation after mild COVID-19. The study, taken as a whole, reports: The appearance of some responding clones in pre-infection memory suggested that cross-reactive memory joined.

From 5'RACE with constant-segment primers came TCR alpha and TCR beta cDNA libraries that carried sample barcodes and UMIs. MiXCR, run by TCRdb on the 5' RACE reads, gives a single entry per CDR3 protein. The sample consists of over 450,000 distinct CDR3 sequences, 20% of them appearing once. The sample holds a few counts of this clonotype. Antigen specificity is unknown. CDR1 is SQVTM, CDR2 ANQGSEA, per germline. There are 15 residues in the CDR3. V was clipped by 0 bases and J by 6 bases; unmatched bases: 3. The sequence derives from an adult woman who had mild COVID-19 (a few samples of this study predate the infection). Cell type and time point are not known. Sequencing was done on a sample of PBMCs or a T cell subset sorted from them (not recorded which). This rearrangement joins TRBV29-1 to TRBJ2-1, with 12 bases aligning to TRBD2. In DNA form, the CDR3 reads TGCAGCGTTGAAGACGGACTAGCGGGAATCAATGAGCAGTTCTTC. This encodes CSVEDGLAGINEQFF.